The T cell receptor beta chain described here comes from a study of control samples from healthy donors and cancer patients. J gave up 3 bases and V 4 bases, and 3 bases lay outside the gene matches. The CDR3 is made up of 14 amino acids. Germline CDR1 LGHDT, CDR2 YNNKEL (reference sequence). Libraries were prepared by immunoSEQ multiplex PCR; TCRdb keeps only in-frame clonotypes and omits some of them. The sample consists of about 150,000 clones, almost 90% of them appearing once. The specimen was blood. The chain recombines TRBV3-1 (or the pseudogene TRBV3-2) with TRBJ1-2, with 9 positions matching TRBD1. This clonotype originated in a man younger than 30 in good health. CDR3 nucleotide sequence: TGTGCCAGCAGCCGACAGGGGGACGACTATGGCTACACCTTC. Residues: CASSRQGDDYGYTF.